These 32 T cell receptor beta chains share one sample of origin, sequenced in a study of blood T cell repertoires in COVID-19. TCRdb keeps only in-frame clones here, not all; method: immunoSEQ multiplex PCR. The table includes under 200,000 clones, roughly 82% detected once. The sequenced sample was peripheral blood. The receptors were sampled from a woman aged 55-70 years with COVID-19, enrolled during active disease.

The sample holds one count of this clone. The chain employs TRBV15 and TRBJ2-3; 9 positions match TRBD2. CDR3 size: 16 residues. The V gene end was trimmed by 2 bases and the J gene end by 4 bases; junction bases not matched to a gene: 7. CDR1 is LNHNV, CDR2 YYDKDF, per germline (reference sequence). The CDR3 loop is CATSRSVAGAADTQYF. In nucleotides, the CDR3 is TGTGCCACCAGCAGATCCGTAGCGGGAGCCGCAGATACGCAGTATTTT.

The CDR3 DNA reads TGTGCCAGCAGTTCGCCGGGACAGTATAGCAATCAGCCCCAGCATTTT. Translating it yields CASSSPGQYSNQPQHF. This chain joins TRBV28 and TRBJ1-5, with 7 positions matching TRBD1. Unmatched junction bases numbered 6, after V lost 4 bases and J lost 0 bases. The CDR3 totals 16 residues. Germline V CDR1 and CDR2: MDHEN, SYDVKM.

This clone was seen only once. The chain couples TRBV11-2 to TRBJ2-1, with TRBD2 matching 9 bases. In germline, CDR1 is SGHAT, CDR2 FQNNGV. The CDR3 contains 16 residues. With V trimmed by 5 bases and J by 0 bases, 5 bases remained unmatched. This chain's CDR3 is CASSQAGGSSYNEQFF. DNA of the CDR3: TGTGCCAGCAGCCAGGCGGGGGGGAGCTCCTACAATGAGCAGTTCTTC.

This clone was seen more than once but under ten times. The chain recombines TRBV5-4 with TRBJ1-4, with 8 positions matching TRBD1. Germline V gene sequence: CDR1 SGHNT, CDR2 YYREEE (reference sequence). The V and J ends lost 4 bases and 3 bases, in that order; junction bases with no gene match: 8. The length of the CDR3 is 16 residues. The CDR3 reads CASSRSGTGSNEKLFF. The CDR3, as DNA: TGTGCCAGCAGCCGAAGCGGGACAGGATCTAATGAAAAACTGTTTTTT.

A word on this clone: This specimen includes other DNA sequences encoding the same CDR3. The J gene is TRBJ1-2, the V gene TRBV19; D gene unclear. Trimming shortened V by 5 bases and J by 2 bases, and 9 bases separated the two germline ends. Germline loops: CDR1 LNHDA, CDR2 SQIVND (reference sequence). The length of the CDR3 is 13 residues. The CDR3 is CASSLTVNYGYTF. CDR3 bases: TGTGCCAGTAGTCTTACAGTGAACTATGGCTACACCTTC.

The chain employs TRBV4-1 and TRBJ1-2, with 7 bases identical to TRBD1. CDR1 and CDR2 from the germline V gene are MGHRA and YSYEKL. This CDR3 contains 16 residues. The J segment lost 4 bases and the V segment lost 0 bases, leaving 8 bases of the junction unmatched. Here the CDR3 DNA reads TGCGCCAGCAGCCAAGATGAGGGGGCCTCACGCTATGGCTACACCTTC. Translated: CASSQDEGASRYGYTF.

This clone was recorded only once. The chain links TRBV5-5 to TRBJ2-5; D uncertain. V lost 0 bases and J 4 bases, leaving 19 bases between the germline ends. The CDR3 contains 17 residues. Germline loops: CDR1 SGHKS, CDR2 YYEKEE (reference sequence). The CDR3 region is CASSLGSVGLRRETQYF. In DNA, the CDR3 is TGTGCCAGCAGCTTGGGGTCTGTTGGCTTGAGGAGAGAGACCCAGTACTTC. Full variable domain (outside the CDR3, taken from reference TRBV5-5 and TRBJ2-5): DAGVTQSPTHLIKTRGQQVTLRCSPISGHKSVSWYQQVLGQGPQFIFQYYEKEERGRGNFPDRFSARQFPNYSSELNVNALLLGDSALYLCASSLGSVGLRRETQYFGPGTRLLVL.

Here the CDR3 DNA reads TGCGCCAGCAGCCTTAGCGGGCAGGTCACCGGGGAGCTGTTTTTT. It yields the protein CASSLSGQVTGELFF. The J gene is TRBJ2-2, the V gene TRBV5-1, with 7 bases lining up with TRBD2. The V segment lost 4 bases and the J segment 4 bases; nucleotides outside the gene matches: 7. CDR1 and CDR2 (germline): SGHRS, YFSETQ. CDR3 length equals 15 residues. Complete variable domain (other parts from reference TRBV5-1 and TRBJ2-2): KAGVTQTPRYLIKTRGQQVTLSCSPISGHRSVSWYQQTPGQGLQFLFEYFSETQRNKGNFPGRFSGRQFSNSRSEMNVSTLELGDSALYLCASSLSGQVTGELFFGEGSRLTVL.

The chain has TRBV5-1 and TRBJ1-1, with D unclear. V was trimmed by 0 bases and J by 1 base, leaving 10 bases between them. This CDR3 has 15 residues. Germline V lookup: CDR1 SGHRS, CDR2 YFSETQ. The CDR3 DNA is TGCGCCAGCAGCTTGGAGCAATCATCGAACACTGAAGCTTTCTTT. Its translation: CASSLEQSSNTEAFF.

This chain links TRBV12-3 or TRBV12-4 with TRBJ2-1; 8 bases match TRBD2. The CDR3 has 13 residues. Trimming cost V 8 bases and J 7 bases; bases outside gene matches: 7. Here the CDR3 reads CASRGGVRNEQFF. CDR3 in DNA: TGTGCCAGCCGGGGGGGAGTCAGGAATGAGCAGTTCTTC.

This chain joins TRBV18 and TRBJ1-1; 7 bases map to TRBD1. Germline trimming cut 3 bases from V and 1 base from J; bases unmatched to any gene: 2. The CDR3 consists of 14 residues. Germline CDR1 reads KGHSH; CDR2 reads LQKENI. The CDR3 protein is CASSPGQPNTEAFF. CDR3 bases: TGTGCCAGCTCACCGGGACAGCCGAACACTGAAGCTTTCTTT.

This clone was seen many times. Within the sample, other DNA sequences also encode this same CDR3. The chain recombines TRBV10-3 with TRBJ2-7; TRBD1 matches at 9 bases. This CDR3 has 14 amino acids. Germline V CDR1 and CDR2: ENHRY, SYGVKD. Germline trimming cut 8 bases from V and 4 bases from J; bases unmatched to any gene: 9. CDR3 nucleotides: TGTGCCATCCAAGGGGGCGGGACAGGGTACGAGCAGTACTTC. Encoded protein: CAIQGGGTGYEQYF.

The chain employs TRBV4-2 and TRBJ2-1, with 10 bases identical to TRBD2. The CDR3 totals 20 residues. Germline-derived CDR1 and CDR2 are LGHNA and YNFKEQ. V shed 4 bases, J shed 0 bases, and the junction held 15 bases outside the gene matches. As DNA, the CDR3 is TGTGCCAGCAGCCTAGACCCAACTAGCGGGGCCACGAGCTCCTACAATGAGCAGTTCTTC. Protein sequence: CASSLDPTSGATSSYNEQFF.

The genes are TRBV28 and TRBJ2-5; TRBD2 agrees at 9 bases. V gave up 5 bases and J gave up 5 bases; unmatched junction bases: 12. CDR1 and CDR2 from the germline V gene are MDHEN and SYDVKM. This CDR3 is built from 16 residues. The DNA of the CDR3 is TGTGCCAGCAGTGGCCGAGCCGGGACTAGCTACGAGACCCAGTACTTC. This codes for CASSGRAGTSYETQYF.

This chain joins TRBV5-1 and TRBJ1-1; the D gene is possibly TRBD1 (5 bases). The ends were cut back, 4 bases at V and 1 base at J, with 14 bases in the middle. CDR3 length equals 15 residues. Germline V gene sequence: CDR1 SGHRS, CDR2 YFSETQ. The CDR3 sequence: CASSLDGHPNTEAFF. The CDR3 region has the DNA TGCGCCAGCAGCCTGGACGGACACCCGAACACTGAAGCTTTCTTT.

The V gene is TRBV9, the J gene TRBJ2-5, with D perhaps TRBD2 (5 bases). V gave up 0 bases and J gave up 5 bases, with 11 bases separating them. Germline V CDR1 and CDR2: SGDLS, YYNGEE. This CDR3 spans 14 amino acids. The CDR3 DNA reads as TGTGCCAGCAGCGTAGGCCACCGAGGGGAGACCCAGTACTTC. It specifies CASSVGHRGETQYF.

This clone was counted once. DNA of the CDR3: TGCGCCAGCAGCTTGGAGGGGGCAGCTAACTATGGCTACACCTTC. It codes for CASSLEGAANYGYTF. The V call is TRBV5-1, the J call TRBJ1-2; 7 nucleotides line up with TRBD1. V gave up 0 bases and J gave up 0 bases; unmatched junction bases: 2. Germline-derived CDR1 and CDR2 are SGHRS and YFSETQ. The CDR3 covers 15 residues.

This clone was counted only a few times. The rearrangement links TRBV5-4 to TRBJ2-5; 7 nucleotides align to TRBD1. The CDR3 consists of 14 residues. Germline CDR1 SGHNT, CDR2 YYREEE (reference sequence). The V segment lost 7 bases and the J segment 5 bases; nucleotides outside the gene matches: 11. CDR3 sequence (DNA): TGTGCCAGCGGTCGGGCAGGGGGAAGGGAGACCCAGTACTTC. Translation gives CASGRAGGRETQYF.

This rearrangement joins TRBV9 to TRBJ2-1; 9 bases agree with TRBD1. The CDR3 is made up of 16 amino acids. Germline values: CDR1 SGDLS, CDR2 YYNGEE. Trimming removed 3 bases from V and 6 bases from J; junction bases left unmatched: 10. Here the CDR3 reads CASSATTGTGSNEQFF. The DNA for the CDR3 is TGTGCCAGCAGCGCCACTACCGGGACAGGGTCCAATGAGCAGTTCTTC.

This clone appeared once. The chain couples TRBV2 to TRBJ2-3, with a tentative D call TRBD1 (6 bases). The germline gives CDR1 SNHLY, CDR2 FYNNEI. V was shortened by 7 bases and J by 1 base, with 12 bases between the two germline ends. The CDR3 is 14 residues long. CDR3 in amino acids: CASTRDTGTDTQYF. The CDR3, as DNA: TGTGCCAGCACCCGGGACACAGGCACAGATACGCAGTATTTT.

The chain combines TRBV6-4 with TRBJ2-7; 12 bases align to TRBD2. The CDR3 covers 17 residues. The germline V gene has CDR1 MRHNA and CDR2 SNTAGT. Trimming removed 6 bases from V and 4 bases from J; junction bases left unmatched: 13. This CDR3 reads CASRVPRLAGDHYEQYV. The CDR3 DNA sequence: TGTGCCAGCAGGGTTCCCAGACTAGCGGGGGACCATTACGAGCAGTACGTC.

This CDR3 is CASSFPGQPQHF. CDR3 nucleotide sequence: TGTGCCAGCAGTTTCCCGGGTCAGCCCCAGCATTTT. The chain carries TRBV28 and TRBJ1-5; no firm D call. This CDR3 has 12 amino acids. Germline V gene data show CDR1 as MDHEN and CDR2 as SYDVKM. Trimming took 3 bases from V and 6 from J, leaving 6 bases between them.

The chain employs TRBV6-6 and TRBJ1-2, with TRBD1 identical over 7 bases. This CDR3 spans 12 amino acids. The germline V gene encodes CDR1 MNHNY and CDR2 SVGAGI (reference sequence). Trimming at V came to 8 bases and at J to 3 bases, leaving 3 bases not matched to a gene. The chain's CDR3 is CASGGTDYGYTF. CDR3 DNA: TGTGCCAGCGGGGGGACAGACTATGGCTACACCTTC.

The J gene is TRBJ2-2, the V gene TRBV11-2; 7 bases are a match to TRBD1. The CDR3 loop spans 16 amino acids. The junction had 2 bases not matched to a gene; V was cut back by 1 base and J by 0 bases. Germline V gives CDR1 SGHAT, CDR2 FQNNGV. Written as DNA, the CDR3 is TGTGCCAGCAGCTTAGTTGGGACAGCGAACACCGGGGAGCTGTTTTTT. Its protein product is CASSLVGTANTGELFF.

The CDR3 reads CATTGTVNNEQFF. Written as DNA, the CDR3 is TGTGCCACCACCGGGACAGTTAACAATGAGCAGTTCTTC. The V call is TRBV10-3, the J call TRBJ2-1, with TRBD1 matching over 7 bases. The CDR3 covers 13 residues. CDR1 is ENHRY, CDR2 SYGVKD, per germline. The V and J ends lost 10 bases and 5 bases, in that order; junction bases with no gene match: 8.

The V gene is TRBV9, the J gene TRBJ1-4; possible D gene TRBD1, 5 bases. This CDR3 spans 15 amino acids. In germline, CDR1 is SGDLS, CDR2 YYNGEE. V was trimmed by 4 bases and J by 7 bases, leaving 17 bases between them. The CDR3 reads CASSRADGGSEKLFF. For the CDR3, the DNA is TGTGCCAGCAGCAGAGCCGACGGGGGGAGTGAAAAACTGTTTTTT. The full variable domain, with the rest looked up from reference TRBV9 and TRBJ1-4, is DSGVTQTPKHLITATGQRVTLRCSPRSGDLSVYWYQQSLDQGLQFLIQYYNGEERAKGNILERFSAQQFPDLHSELNLSSLELGDSALYFCASSRADGGSEKLFFGSGTQLSVL.

The rearrangement uses TRBV7-9 and TRBJ2-7; tentatively, D is TRBD2 (5 bases). Germline CDR1 SEHNR, CDR2 FQNEAQ (reference sequence). The V and J ends lost 3 bases and 2 bases respectively, with 11 bases between them. The CDR3 covers 14 residues. In DNA, the CDR3 is TGTGCCAGCAGCTTCATTCGGGAACCCTACGAGCAGTACTTC. Translated: CASSFIREPYEQYF. Full variable domain (outside the CDR3, taken from reference TRBV7-9 and TRBJ2-7): DTGVSQNPRHKITKRGQNVTFRCDPISEHNRLYWYRQTLGQGPEFLTYFQNEAQLEKSRLLSDRFSAERPKGSFSTLEIQRTEQGDSAMYLCASSFIREPYEQYFGPGTRLTVT.

The rearrangement uses TRBV19 and TRBJ1-5, with 11 bases that match TRBD1. The CDR3 consists of 13 residues. Germline lookup yields CDR1 LNHDA and CDR2 SQIVND (reference sequence). With 5 bases clipped from V and 7 bases from J, the junction kept 1 base outside the gene matches. CDR3 amino acids: CASSWDRGQPQHF. DNA for the CDR3: TGTGCCAGTAGTTGGGACAGGGGGCAGCCCCAGCATTTT.

The CDR3 nucleotides are TGCGCCAGCAGCTTGGATGGGGGACTAGCGGGAGGTGGCGAGCAGTACTTC. Encoded protein: CASSLDGGLAGGGEQYF. V gene TRBV5-1 combines with J gene TRBJ2-7; 15 bases map to TRBD2. The CDR3 spans 17 residues. Trimming removed 0 bases from V and 6 bases from J; junction bases left unmatched: 7. The germline V gene encodes CDR1 SGHRS and CDR2 YFSETQ.

This clone was recorded only once. This chain connects TRBV3-1 (or the pseudogene TRBV3-2) to TRBJ2-1; the D gene is possibly TRBD2 (5 bases). The CDR3 length is 15 residues. In germline, CDR1 is LGHDT, CDR2 YNNKEL (reference sequence). V was clipped by 5 bases and J by 3 bases, with 14 bases between them. Here the CDR3 DNA reads TGTGCCAGCAGCTATAGACGGGGAGACTACAATGAGCAGTTCTTC. It yields the protein CASSYRRGDYNEQFF.

V and J are TRBV28 and TRBJ2-7, with TRBD2 matching over 7 bases. V trimming: 10 bases; J trimming: 0 bases; junction bases outside the gene matches: 9. Germline loops: CDR1 MDHEN, CDR2 SYDVKM. The CDR3 has 14 amino acids. The CDR3 coding sequence is TGTGCCACAGGAGCTAGCGGAGTCTCCTACGAGCAGTACTTC. Translating it yields CATGASGVSYEQYF.

J is TRBJ1-1 and V is TRBV14; TRBD1 agrees at 7 bases. Germline loops: CDR1 SGHDN, CDR2 FVKESK. The CDR3 sequence is 13 residues long. J lost 5 bases, V lost 1 base, and 1 base had no gene match. As DNA, the CDR3 is TGTGCCAGCAGCCAAGTCAGGGGGACTGAAGCTTTCTTT. Its translation: CASSQVRGTEAFF.